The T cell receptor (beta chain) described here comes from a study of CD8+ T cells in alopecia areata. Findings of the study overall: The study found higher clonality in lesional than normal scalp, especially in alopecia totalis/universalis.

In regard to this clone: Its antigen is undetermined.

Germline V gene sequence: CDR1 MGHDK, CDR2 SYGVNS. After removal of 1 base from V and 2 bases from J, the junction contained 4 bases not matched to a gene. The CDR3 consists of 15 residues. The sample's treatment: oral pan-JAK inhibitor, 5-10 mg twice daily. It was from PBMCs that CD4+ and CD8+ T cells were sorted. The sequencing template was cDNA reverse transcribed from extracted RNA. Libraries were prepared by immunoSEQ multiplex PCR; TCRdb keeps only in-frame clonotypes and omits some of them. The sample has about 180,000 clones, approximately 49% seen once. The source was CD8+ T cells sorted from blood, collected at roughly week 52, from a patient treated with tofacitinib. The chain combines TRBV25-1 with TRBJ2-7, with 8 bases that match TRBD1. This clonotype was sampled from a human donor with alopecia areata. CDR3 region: CASSEFGTGPYEQYF. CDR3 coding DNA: TGTGCCAGCAGTGAATTTGGGACAGGCCCCTACGAGCAGTACTTC.